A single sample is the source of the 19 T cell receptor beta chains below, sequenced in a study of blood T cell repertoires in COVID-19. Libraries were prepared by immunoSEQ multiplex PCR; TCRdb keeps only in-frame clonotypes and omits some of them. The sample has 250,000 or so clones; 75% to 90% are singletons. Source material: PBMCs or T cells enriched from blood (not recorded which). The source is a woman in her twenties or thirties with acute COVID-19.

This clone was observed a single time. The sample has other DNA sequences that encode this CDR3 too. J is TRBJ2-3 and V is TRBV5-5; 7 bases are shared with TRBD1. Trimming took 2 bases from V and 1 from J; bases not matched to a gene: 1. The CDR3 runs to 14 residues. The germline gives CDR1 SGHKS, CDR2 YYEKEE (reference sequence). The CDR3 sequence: CASSFGQGTDTQYF. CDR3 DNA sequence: TGTGCCAGCAGCTTTGGACAGGGCACAGATACGCAGTATTTT.

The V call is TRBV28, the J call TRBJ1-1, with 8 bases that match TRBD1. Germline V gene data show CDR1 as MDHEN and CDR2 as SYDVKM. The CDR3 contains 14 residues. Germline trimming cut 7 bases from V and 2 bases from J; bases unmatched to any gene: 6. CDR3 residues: CASKTGAINTEAFF. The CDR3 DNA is TGTGCCAGCAAGACAGGGGCTATTAACACTGAAGCTTTCTTT.

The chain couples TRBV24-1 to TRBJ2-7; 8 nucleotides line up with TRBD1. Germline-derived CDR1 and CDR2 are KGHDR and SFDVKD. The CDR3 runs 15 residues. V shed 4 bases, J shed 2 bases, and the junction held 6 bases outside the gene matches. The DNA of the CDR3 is TGTGCCACCAGTGACCCCGGGACAGGCACCTACGAGCAGTACTTC. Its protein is CATSDPGTGTYEQYF.

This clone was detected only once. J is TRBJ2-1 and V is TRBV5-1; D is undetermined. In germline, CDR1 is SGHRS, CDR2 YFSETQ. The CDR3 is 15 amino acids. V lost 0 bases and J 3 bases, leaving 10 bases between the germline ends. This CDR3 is CASSLGLDSYNEQFF. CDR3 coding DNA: TGCGCCAGCAGCTTGGGGCTAGATAGCTACAATGAGCAGTTCTTC.

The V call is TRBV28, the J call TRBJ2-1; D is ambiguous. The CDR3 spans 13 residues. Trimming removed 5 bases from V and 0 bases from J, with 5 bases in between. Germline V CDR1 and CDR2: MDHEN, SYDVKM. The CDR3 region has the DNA TGTGCCAGCAGTATCTACTCCTACAATGAGCAGTTCTTC. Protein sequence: CASSIYSYNEQFF.

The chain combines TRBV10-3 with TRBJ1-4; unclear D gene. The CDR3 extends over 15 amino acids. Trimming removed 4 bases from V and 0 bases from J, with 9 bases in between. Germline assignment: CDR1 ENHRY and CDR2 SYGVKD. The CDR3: CAISAEGTTNEKLFF. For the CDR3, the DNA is TGTGCCATCAGTGCGGAGGGTACAACTAATGAAAAACTGTTTTTT.

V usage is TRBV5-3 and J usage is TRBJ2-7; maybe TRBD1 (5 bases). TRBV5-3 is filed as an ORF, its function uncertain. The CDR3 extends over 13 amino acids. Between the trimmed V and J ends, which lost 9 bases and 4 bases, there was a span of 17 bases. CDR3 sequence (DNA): TGTGCCACCGCCGGCAGGGTTGGGTACGAGCAGTACTTC. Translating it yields CATAGRVGYEQYF.

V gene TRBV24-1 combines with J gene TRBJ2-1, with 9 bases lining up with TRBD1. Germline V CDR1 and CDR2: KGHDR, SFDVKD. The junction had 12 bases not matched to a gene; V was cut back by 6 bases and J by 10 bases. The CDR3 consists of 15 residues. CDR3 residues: CATSSVEQGAREQFF. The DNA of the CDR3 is TGTGCCACCAGTTCCGTGGAACAGGGGGCTCGGGAGCAGTTCTTC.

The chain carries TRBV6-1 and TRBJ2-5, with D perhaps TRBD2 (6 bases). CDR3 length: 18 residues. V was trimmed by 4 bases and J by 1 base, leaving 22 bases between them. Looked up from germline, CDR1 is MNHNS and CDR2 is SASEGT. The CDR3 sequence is CASSVGSGRGATQETQYF. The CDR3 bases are TGTGCCAGCAGTGTGGGGTCGGGGCGCGGGGCCACCCAAGAGACCCAGTACTTC.

DNA of the CDR3: TGTGCCAGCAGCCAAGCCCAGGGCTATGGCTACACCTTC. Its translation: CASSQAQGYGYTF. This chain connects TRBV3-1 (or the pseudogene TRBV3-2) to TRBJ1-2, with D possibly being TRBD1 (5 bases). This CDR3 comprises 13 residues. V shed 1 base and J shed 4 bases, with 7 bases lying between them. Germline assignment: CDR1 LGHDT and CDR2 YNNKEL (reference sequence).

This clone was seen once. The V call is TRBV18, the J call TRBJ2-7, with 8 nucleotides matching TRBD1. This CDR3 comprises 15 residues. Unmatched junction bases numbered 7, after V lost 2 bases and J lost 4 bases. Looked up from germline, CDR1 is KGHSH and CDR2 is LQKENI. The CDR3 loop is CASSPGETGGYEQYF. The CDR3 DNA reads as TGTGCCAGCTCACCAGGTGAAACAGGGGGGTACGAGCAGTACTTC. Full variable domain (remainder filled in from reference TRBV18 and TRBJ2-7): NAGVMQNPRHLVRRRGQEARLRCSPMKGHSHVYWYRQLPEEGLKFMVYLQKENIIDESGMPKERFSAEFPKEGPSILRIQQVVRGDSAAYFCASSPGETGGYEQYFGPGTRLTVT.

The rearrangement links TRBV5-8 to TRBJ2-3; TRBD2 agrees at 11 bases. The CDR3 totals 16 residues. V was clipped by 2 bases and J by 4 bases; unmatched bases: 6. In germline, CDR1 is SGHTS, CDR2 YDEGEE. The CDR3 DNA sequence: TGTGCCAGCAGCTTATACCAACTAGCGGGAGCAGATACGCAGTATTTT. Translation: CASSLYQLAGADTQYF.

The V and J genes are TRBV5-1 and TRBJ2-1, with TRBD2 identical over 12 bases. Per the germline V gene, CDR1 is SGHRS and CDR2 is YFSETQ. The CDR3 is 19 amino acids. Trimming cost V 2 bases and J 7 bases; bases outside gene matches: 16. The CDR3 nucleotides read TGCGCCAGCAGCTTACACATCCGCCTAGCGGGAGGGTTTGGTAATGAGCAGTTCTTC. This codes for CASSLHIRLAGGFGNEQFF.

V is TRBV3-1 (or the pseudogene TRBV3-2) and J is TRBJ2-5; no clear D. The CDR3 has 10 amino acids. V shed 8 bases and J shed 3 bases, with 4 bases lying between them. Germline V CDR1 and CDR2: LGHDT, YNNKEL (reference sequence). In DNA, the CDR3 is TGTGCCAGCGGAGAAGAGACCCAGTACTTC. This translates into CASGEETQYF.

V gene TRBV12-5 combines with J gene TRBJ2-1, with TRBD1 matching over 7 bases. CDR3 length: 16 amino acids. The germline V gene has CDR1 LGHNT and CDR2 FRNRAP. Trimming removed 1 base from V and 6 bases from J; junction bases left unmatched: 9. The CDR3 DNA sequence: TGTGCTAGTGGTTTGGGACCCCGAGGGGGCCTCAATGAGCAGTTCTTC. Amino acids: CASGLGPRGGLNEQFF.

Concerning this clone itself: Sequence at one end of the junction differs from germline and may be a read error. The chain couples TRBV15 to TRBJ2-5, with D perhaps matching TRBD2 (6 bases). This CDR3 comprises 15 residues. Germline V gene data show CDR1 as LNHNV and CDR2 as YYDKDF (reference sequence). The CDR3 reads CAISRDGGTQETQYF. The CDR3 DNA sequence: TGTGCCATCAGCAGAGATGGCGGGACTCAAGAGACCCAGTACTTC.

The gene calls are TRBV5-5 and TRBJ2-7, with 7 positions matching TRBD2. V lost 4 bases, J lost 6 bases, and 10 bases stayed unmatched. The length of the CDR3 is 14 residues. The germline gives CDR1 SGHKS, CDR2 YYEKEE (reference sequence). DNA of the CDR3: TGTGCCAGCAGCCTGGAGCTTTTAGCGGGCGAGCAGTACTTC. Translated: CASSLELLAGEQYF.

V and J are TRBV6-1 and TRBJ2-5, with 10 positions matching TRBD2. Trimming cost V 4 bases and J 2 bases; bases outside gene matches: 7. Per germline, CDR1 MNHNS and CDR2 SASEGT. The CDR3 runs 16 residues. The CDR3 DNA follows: TGTGCCAGCAGTGGCTCTGTAGCGGGAGGACAAGAGACCCAGTACTTC. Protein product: CASSGSVAGGQETQYF.

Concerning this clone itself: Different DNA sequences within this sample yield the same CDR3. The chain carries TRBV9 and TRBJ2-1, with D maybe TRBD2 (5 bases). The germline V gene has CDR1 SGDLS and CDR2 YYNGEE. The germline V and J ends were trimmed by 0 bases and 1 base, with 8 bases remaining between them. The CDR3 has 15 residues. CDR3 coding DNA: TGTGCCAGCAGCGTAGGAACTAGTTCCTACAATGAGCAGTTCTTC. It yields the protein CASSVGTSSYNEQFF.